A single sample is the source of the 6 T cell receptor beta chains below, sequenced in a study of shared clonotypes between healthy human individuals. Here immunoSEQ multiplex PCR was the method, and the copy in TCRdb shows in-frame clones only, minus some. This sample has roughly 1 million clones; around 74% occur once, and the top ten carry approximately 1.3%. The sequencing sample was made of memory CD4+ T cells sorted from blood. The subset: CD45RA-negative fraction. These receptors all stem from a young man in good health.

This chain connects TRBV7-6 to TRBJ2-5, with 7 bases matching TRBD1. The V and J ends lost 5 bases and 9 bases, in that order; junction bases with no gene match: 9. The length of the CDR3 is 13 residues. Per germline, CDR1 SGHVS and CDR2 FNYEAQ. The CDR3 DNA sequence: TGTGCCAGCAGCGTCGACGGCAGGGGGTCCCAGTACTTC. It codes for CASSVDGRGSQYF.

The chain links TRBV7-9 to TRBJ1-5; D perhaps matches TRBD1 (5 bases). Between the trimmed V and J ends, which lost 2 bases and 6 bases, there was a span of 11 bases. Germline V gene lookup returns CDR1 SEHNR and CDR2 FQNEAQ (reference sequence). The CDR3 contains 14 residues. The CDR3 spells CASSLLGGAQPQHF. DNA of the CDR3: TGTGCCAGCAGCTTATTGGGGGGAGCTCAGCCCCAGCATTTT.

The rearrangement uses TRBV10-2 and TRBJ2-7, with a possible D match to TRBD2 (5 bases). The CDR3 is made up of 12 amino acids. The germline V and J ends were trimmed by 6 bases and 5 bases, with 11 bases remaining between them. CDR1 is WSHSY and CDR2 is SAAADI in the germline V gene. The CDR3 here is CASSRAGNEQYF. Here the CDR3 DNA reads TGCGCCAGCAGCCGGGCGGGCAACGAGCAGTACTTC.

Of note for this clone: Other nucleotide sequences from this sample produce the same CDR3. The genes are TRBV4-1 and TRBJ1-5; D is perhaps TRBD1 (5 bases). CDR1 is MGHRA and CDR2 is YSYEKL in the germline V gene. The CDR3 has 14 residues. The ends were cut back, 8 bases at V and 2 bases at J, with 13 bases in the middle. Written as DNA, the CDR3 is TGCGCCAGCTCCCGGGGCGAAGGCAATCAGCCCCAGCATTTT. Translated: CASSRGEGNQPQHF.

This clone has just a few counts. This chain links TRBV14 with TRBJ2-5, with 9 bases matching TRBD2. The CDR3 has 17 residues. Germline loops: CDR1 SGHDN, CDR2 FVKESK. V dropped 4 bases and J dropped 4; count of bases not matched to a gene: 13. The chain's CDR3 is CASSRFSSGTDRETQYF. For the CDR3, the DNA is TGTGCCAGCAGCCGTTTCTCTAGCGGGACCGACCGAGAGACCCAGTACTTC.

The count of this clone is one. Additional DNA sequences in this sample encode the identical CDR3. The rearrangement uses TRBV7-9 and TRBJ2-3; 10 nucleotides agree with TRBD2. V dropped 5 bases and J dropped 4; count of bases not matched to a gene: 3. CDR3 length equals 14 residues. Germline V gene data show CDR1 as SEHNR and CDR2 as FQNEAQ (reference sequence). This CDR3 is CASSPGLAADTQYF. The CDR3 DNA is TGTGCCAGCAGCCCCGGACTAGCGGCAGATACGCAGTATTTT.